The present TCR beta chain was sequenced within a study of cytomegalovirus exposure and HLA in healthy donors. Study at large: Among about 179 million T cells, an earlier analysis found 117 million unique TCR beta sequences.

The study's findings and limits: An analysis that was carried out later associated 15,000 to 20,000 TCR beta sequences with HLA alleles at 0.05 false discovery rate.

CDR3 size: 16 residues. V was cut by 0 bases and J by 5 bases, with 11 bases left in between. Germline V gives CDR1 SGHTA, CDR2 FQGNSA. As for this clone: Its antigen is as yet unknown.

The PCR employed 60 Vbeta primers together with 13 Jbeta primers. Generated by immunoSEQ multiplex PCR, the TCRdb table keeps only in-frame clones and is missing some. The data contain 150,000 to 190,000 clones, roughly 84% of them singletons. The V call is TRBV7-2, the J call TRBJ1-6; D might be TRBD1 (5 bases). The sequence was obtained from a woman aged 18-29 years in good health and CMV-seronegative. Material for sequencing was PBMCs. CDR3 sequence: CASSLAAGFDNSPLHF. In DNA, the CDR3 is TGTGCCAGCAGCTTAGCTGCAGGGTTCGATAATTCACCCCTCCACTTT.